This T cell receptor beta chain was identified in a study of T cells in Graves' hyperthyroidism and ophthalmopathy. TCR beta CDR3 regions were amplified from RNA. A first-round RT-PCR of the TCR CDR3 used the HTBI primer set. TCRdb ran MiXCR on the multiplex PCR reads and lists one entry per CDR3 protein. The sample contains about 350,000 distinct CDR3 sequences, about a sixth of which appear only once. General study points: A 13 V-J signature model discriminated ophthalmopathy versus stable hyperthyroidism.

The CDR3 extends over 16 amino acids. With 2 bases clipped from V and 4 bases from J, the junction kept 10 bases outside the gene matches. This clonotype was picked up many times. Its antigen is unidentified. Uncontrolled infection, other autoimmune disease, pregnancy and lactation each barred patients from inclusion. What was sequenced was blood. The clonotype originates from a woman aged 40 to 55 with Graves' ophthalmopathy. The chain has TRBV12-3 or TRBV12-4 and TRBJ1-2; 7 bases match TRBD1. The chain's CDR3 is CASSLTLGGSSYGYTF. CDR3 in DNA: TGTGCCAGCAGTTTAACCCTAGGGGGCTCGTCCTATGGCTACACCTTC.